This T cell receptor (beta chain) was sequenced for a study of blood T cells in healthy people across ages. Study-level findings and limits: Both higher diversity and more naive CD4+ cells marked long-lived donors when set against aged donors.

On this clonotype itself: Its antigen is undetermined. This may stem from a read error, because a much larger clone lies one nucleotide away.

Germline lookup yields CDR1 SGHTA and CDR2 FQGNSA. There are 18 residues in the CDR3. Through a sample-barcoded 5' primer and a J-beta primer mix, a second PCR was run for 7 to 11 cycles. Every sample produced at least 2.5 million CDR3-containing paired-end reads. MiXCR, run by TCRdb on the 5' RACE reads, gives a single entry per CDR3 protein. The data contain approximately 810,000 distinct CDR3 sequences, 29% of them singletons. Sample donors were healthy Caucasian individuals that came from Russia, aged 6 to 90. It was approximately 10 milliliters of peripheral blood that were drawn from each donor.

The sample comprised blood. This chain joins TRBV7-2 and TRBJ2-6; D perhaps matches TRBD1 (5 bases). The receptor comes from a woman older than 75 in good health. CDR3 loop: CASSLGVQGRAGANVRTF. For the CDR3, the DNA is TGTGCCAGCAGCTTAGGAGTCCAGGGTAGAGCTGGGGCCAACGTCCGGACTTTC.